The next 19 T cell receptor beta chains were all read from a single sample in a study of T cells after yellow fever vaccination. TCRdb called the 5' RACE reads again in MiXCR, with one record for every CDR3 protein. This sample has around 250,000 distinct CDR3 sequences; roughly 4.8% occur once, and the top ten carry around 3.3%. This specimen consisted of CD4+ T cells sorted from PBMCs, obtained on the day of the yellow fever booster vaccination. All receptors come from a man between 18 and 35 years old who received the YFV17D yellow fever vaccine.

This clonotype occurred many times. V usage is TRBV20-1 and J usage is TRBJ1-2; 7 positions match TRBD1. This CDR3 has 14 amino acids. CDR1 DFQATT and CDR2 SNEGSKA come from the germline V gene (reference sequence). The J segment lost 6 bases and the V segment lost 0 bases, leaving 7 bases of the junction unmatched. The CDR3 region is CSARDGRGPDGYTF. Here the CDR3 DNA reads TGCAGTGCTAGAGATGGTAGGGGGCCGGATGGCTACACCTTC.

The sample holds many counts of this clonotype. CDR3 sequence: CASTPGQGAYEQFF. In DNA, the CDR3 is TGTGCCAGCACTCCAGGACAGGGGGCGTATGAGCAGTTCTTC. The chain links TRBV7-2 to TRBJ2-1; 11 bases are shared with TRBD1. Germline V gene lookup returns CDR1 SGHTA and CDR2 FQGNSA. The CDR3 runs 14 residues. V gave up 7 bases and J gave up 8 bases; unmatched junction bases: 7.

This clonotype has at least ten counts. The chain joins TRBV10-3 to TRBJ1-4; no clear D. The CDR3 runs to 14 residues. Trimming removed 5 bases from V and 6 bases from J, with 13 bases in between. Looked up from germline, CDR1 is ENHRY and CDR2 is SYGVKD. CDR3 DNA sequence: TGTGCCATCAGTCCGGCCGGATTGGATGAAAAACTGTTTTTT. Its protein is CAISPAGLDEKLFF.

This clonotype occurred a few times. The gene calls are TRBV7-8 and TRBJ2-3, with D tentatively TRBD1 or TRBD2 (5 bases each). The germline gives CDR1 SGHVS, CDR2 FQNEAQ. The CDR3 is made up of 14 amino acids. Between the trimmed V and J ends, which lost 5 bases and 4 bases, there was a span of 13 bases. CDR3 DNA sequence: TGTGCCAGCAGCCACTCAGGGAGATCAGATACGCAGTATTTT. Its protein product is CASSHSGRSDTQYF.

The rearrangement joins TRBV10-3 to TRBJ2-1; D might be TRBD1 (5 bases). The germline V gene encodes CDR1 ENHRY and CDR2 SYGVKD. Trimming removed 10 bases at V and 4 bases at J, with 17 bases between. The CDR3 is 14 amino acids. Here the CDR3 reads CATRQGLLYNEQFF. Here the CDR3 DNA reads TGTGCCACCCGCCAGGGCCTATTATACAATGAGCAGTTCTTC.

There are a few counts of this clonotype. The rearrangement joins TRBV30 to TRBJ2-3, with 8 bases lining up with TRBD2. Germline loops: CDR1 GTSNPN, CDR2 SVGIG (reference sequence). This CDR3 is built from 14 residues. V lost 7 bases to trimming and J lost 0 bases; unmatched junction nucleotides: 6. In nucleotides, the CDR3 is TGTGCCTCCAAGGCGGGGGGAAGCACAGATACGCAGTATTTT. Encoded protein: CASKAGGSTDTQYF.

Ten or more counts support this clonotype. The genes are TRBV10-3 and TRBJ1-5; D call uncertain. The germline V and J ends were trimmed by 4 bases and 2 bases, with 6 bases remaining between them. Germline values: CDR1 ENHRY, CDR2 SYGVKD. The CDR3 is 13 amino acids. The CDR3 region has the DNA TGTGCCATCAGTGGCGGGGGCAATCAGCCCCAGCATTTT. Residues: CAISGGGNQPQHF.

This clonotype was seen repeatedly, ten times or more. The CDR3 DNA reads TGTGCCAGCAGCTACGAGCAGTACGTC. Its translation: CASSYEQYV. The chain recombines TRBV6-5 with TRBJ2-7; D not resolved. The CDR3 runs 9 residues. Germline V gene lookup returns CDR1 MNHEY and CDR2 SVGAGI. Between the trimmed V and J ends, which lost 6 bases and 3 bases, there was a span of 0 bases.

This clonotype was seen at least ten times. The chain has TRBV5-1 and TRBJ2-5; D ambiguous. The germline V gene encodes CDR1 SGHRS and CDR2 YFSETQ. Trimming stripped 1 base from V and 5 bases from J, with 9 bases between. This CDR3 has 13 residues. CDR3 sequence: CASSLTVPETQYF. CDR3 nucleotides: TGCGCCAGCAGCTTGACGGTCCCGGAGACCCAGTACTTC.

This clonotype was seen more than once but under ten times. This chain joins TRBV6-5 and TRBJ1-3; TRBD1 is a possible D gene (6 bases). The CDR3 consists of 13 residues. V lost 6 bases and J 6 bases, leaving 12 bases between the germline ends. CDR1 and CDR2 from the germline V gene are MNHEY and SVGAGI. This CDR3 reads CASRDTGTNTIYF. CDR3 in DNA: TGTGCCAGCAGAGACACAGGGACAAACACCATATATTTT.

V is TRBV7-2 and J is TRBJ2-1, with D tentatively TRBD1 (5 bases). The ends were cut back, 4 bases at V and 4 bases at J, with 11 bases in the middle. The CDR3 loop spans 14 amino acids. Germline CDR1 reads SGHTA; CDR2 reads FQGNSA. CDR3 nucleotide sequence: TGTGCCAGCAGCTCAGGGTCCGCTTACAATGAGCAGTTCTTC. Amino acid sequence: CASSSGSAYNEQFF.

This clonotype has at least ten counts. CDR3: CASSWGLAGAIYNEQFF. CDR3 DNA: TGTGCCAGCAGCTGGGGACTAGCGGGGGCCATCTACAATGAGCAGTTCTTC. The V gene is TRBV5-4, the J gene TRBJ2-1, with TRBD2 matching 14 bases. This CDR3 has 17 amino acids. Germline V CDR1 and CDR2: SGHNT, YYREEE (reference sequence). The J segment lost 3 bases and the V segment lost 3 bases, leaving 5 bases of the junction unmatched. Using reference TRBV5-4 and TRBJ2-1 for the parts outside the CDR3, the full variable domain is ETGVTQSPTHLIKTRGQQVTLRCSSQSGHNTVSWYQQALGQGPQFIFQYYREEENGRGNFPPRFSGLQFPNYSSELNVNALELDDSALYLCASSWGLAGAIYNEQFFGPGTRLTVL.

This clonotype has more than one count but fewer than ten. The CDR3 protein is CSARDPWTDNEKLFF. CDR3 nucleotides: TGCAGTGCTAGAGATCCGTGGACGGATAATGAAAAACTGTTTTTT. The genes are TRBV20-1 and TRBJ1-4, with unresolved D. The CDR3 runs 15 residues. Germline V gene lookup returns CDR1 DFQATT and CDR2 SNEGSKA (reference sequence). Trimming shortened V by 0 bases and J by 4 bases, and 12 bases separated the two germline ends.

This clonotype has ten or more counts. The rearrangement uses TRBV18 and TRBJ2-7; D unresolved. This CDR3 region has 15 residues. CDR1 KGHSH and CDR2 LQKENI come from the germline V gene. The ends were cut back, 0 bases at V and 5 bases at J, with 14 bases in the middle. This CDR3 reads CASSPPTQDPHEQYF. The DNA for the CDR3 is TGTGCCAGCTCACCACCGACGCAGGATCCCCACGAGCAGTACTTC.

This clonotype was observed a handful of times. V usage is TRBV6-1 and J usage is TRBJ1-5; D unresolved. This CDR3 is built from 13 residues. Germline CDR1 MNHNS, CDR2 SASEGT. V lost 2 bases and J lost 6, with 8 bases in between. The CDR3 DNA reads as TGTGCCAGCAGTGAAATTGTGCGTCAGCCCCAGCATTTT. Residues: CASSEIVRQPQHF.

This clonotype occurred a few times. An end of the junction does not agree with germline; a read error may underlie this. CDR3 sequence: CASSPPRDRVHF. In DNA form, the CDR3 reads TGTGCCAGCAGCCCCCCCCGGGACAGGGTACACTTC. The chain has TRBV28 and TRBJ2-7; TRBD1 agrees at 9 bases. The V gene's germline CDR1 is MDHEN and CDR2 SYDVKM. CDR3 length: 12 residues.

This clonotype appeared a few times. J is TRBJ2-7 and V is TRBV12-3 or TRBV12-4; D gene unclear. The V end lost 6 bases, the J end lost 2 bases, and 17 bases lay between the germline ends. The CDR3 totals 15 residues. For the CDR3, the DNA is TGTGCCAGCAGGCCTGGACGACGTTTTACCTACGAGCAGTACTTC. It codes for CASRPGRRFTYEQYF.

As regards this clonotype: A single base separates this from a much larger clone, so it may be a read error. Likely a read error: the CDR3 ends without its conserved phenylalanine or tryptophan. The chain recombines TRBV29-1 with TRBJ2-3, with 7 bases matching TRBD1. The V segment lost 7 bases and the J segment 2 bases; nucleotides outside the gene matches: 6. The CDR3 covers 13 residues. Germline CDR1 reads SQVTM; CDR2 reads ANQGSEA. CDR3 protein: CSGRDSLTDTQYS. The DNA of the CDR3 is TGCAGCGGTCGGGACAGCCTCACAGATACGCAGTATTCT.

This clonotype was detected ten times or more. This chain joins TRBV5-1 and TRBJ2-2; D gene ambiguous. Trimming shortened V by 6 bases and J by 5 bases, and 20 bases separated the two germline ends. Looked up from germline, CDR1 is SGHRS and CDR2 is YFSETQ. This CDR3 region has 16 residues. The CDR3 region has the DNA TGCGCCAGCAAGCGACTTCCAGGAGACCGTACCGGGGAGCTGTTTTTT. It specifies CASKRLPGDRTGELFF. The full variable domain, completed using reference TRBV5-1 and TRBJ2-2, is KAGVTQTPRYLIKTRGQQVTLSCSPISGHRSVSWYQQTPGQGLQFLFEYFSETQRNKGNFPGRFSGRQFSNSRSEMNVSTLELGDSALYLCASKRLPGDRTGELFFGEGSRLTVL.